This T cell receptor (beta chain) was sequenced for a study of cytomegalovirus exposure and HLA in healthy donors. Findings and limits, study-wide: Reported results showed that the classifier diagnosed cytomegalovirus status with high specificity and sensitivity. Follow-up analysis later connected one missense variant in DCLRE1C with trimming of TCR beta V- and J-genes.

Germline V CDR1 and CDR2: SGHRS, YFSETQ. Trimming removed 0 bases at V and 5 bases at J, with 9 bases between. The CDR3 has 14 residues. Vbeta (60) and Jbeta (13) primers were used in the PCR. Only in-frame clones appear in the TCRdb table, and some are missing; sequencing was by immunoSEQ multiplex PCR. Of 150,000 to 180,000 clones listed, over 70% are singletons. This clone was seen only a few times. The antigen is not known. The clonotype originates from a man aged 30 to 45 in good health and CMV-seronegative. Sequences were obtained from PBMCs. The chain is built from TRBV5-1 and TRBJ2-1, with D possibly being TRBD2 (7 bases). CDR3 loop: CASSLGRGHNEQFF. The CDR3 DNA sequence: TGCGCCAGCAGCTTGGGGCGGGGGCACAATGAGCAGTTCTTC.